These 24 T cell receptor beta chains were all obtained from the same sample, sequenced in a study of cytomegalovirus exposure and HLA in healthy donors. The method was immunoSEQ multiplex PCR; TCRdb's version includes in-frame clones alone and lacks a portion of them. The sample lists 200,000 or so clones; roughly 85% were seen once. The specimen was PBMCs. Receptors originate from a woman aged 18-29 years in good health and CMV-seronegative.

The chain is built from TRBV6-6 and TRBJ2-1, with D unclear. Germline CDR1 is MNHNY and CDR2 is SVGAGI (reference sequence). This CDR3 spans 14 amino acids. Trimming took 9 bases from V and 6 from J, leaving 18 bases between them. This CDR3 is CASKTVTTVNEQFF. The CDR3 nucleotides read TGTGCCAGTAAGACCGTTACGACGGTCAATGAGCAGTTCTTC.

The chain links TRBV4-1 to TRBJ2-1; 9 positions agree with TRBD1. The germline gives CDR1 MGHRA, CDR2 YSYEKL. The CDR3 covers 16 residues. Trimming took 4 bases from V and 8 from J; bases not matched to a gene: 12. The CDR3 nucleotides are TGCGCCAGCAGCCGCTCAGGGACAGGGACTTTGGATGAGCAGTTCTTC. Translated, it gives CASSRSGTGTLDEQFF.

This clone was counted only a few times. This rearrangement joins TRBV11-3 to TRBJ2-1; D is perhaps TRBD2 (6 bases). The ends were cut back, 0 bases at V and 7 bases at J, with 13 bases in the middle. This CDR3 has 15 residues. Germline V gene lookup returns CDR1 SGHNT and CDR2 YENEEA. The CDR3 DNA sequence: TGTGCCAGCAGCTTAGATGTAGGTCTAGCGAATGAGCAGTTCTTC. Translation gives CASSLDVGLANEQFF.

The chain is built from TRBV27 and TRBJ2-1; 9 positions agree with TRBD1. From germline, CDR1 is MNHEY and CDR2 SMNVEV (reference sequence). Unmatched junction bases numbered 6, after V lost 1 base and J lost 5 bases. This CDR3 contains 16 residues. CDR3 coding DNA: TGTGCCAGCAGTTTATATGGACAGGGGAGCAACAATGAGCAGTTCTTC. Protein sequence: CASSLYGQGSNNEQFF.

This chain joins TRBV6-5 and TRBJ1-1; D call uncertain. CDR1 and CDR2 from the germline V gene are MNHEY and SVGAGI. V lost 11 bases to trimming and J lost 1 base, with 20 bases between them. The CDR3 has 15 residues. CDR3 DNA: TGTGCCTGCGGAGGAGACCCTATAGGGAACACTGAAGCTTTCTTT. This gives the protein CACGGDPIGNTEAFF.

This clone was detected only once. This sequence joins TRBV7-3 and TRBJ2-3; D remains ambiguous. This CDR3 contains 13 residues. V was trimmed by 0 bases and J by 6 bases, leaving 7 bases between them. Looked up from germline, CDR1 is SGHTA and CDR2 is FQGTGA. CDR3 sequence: CASSLTLVDTQYF. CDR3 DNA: TGTGCCAGCAGCTTAACGTTGGTGGATACGCAGTATTTT.

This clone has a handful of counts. The CDR3 loop is CASSRQGGEKLFF. The CDR3 DNA reads as TGTGCCAGCTCACGGCAGGGTGGCGAAAAACTGTTTTTT. V is TRBV18 and J is TRBJ1-4, with D possibly being TRBD1 (5 bases). CDR1 is KGHSH, CDR2 LQKENI, per germline. The CDR3 is made up of 13 amino acids. V lost 4 bases to trimming and J lost 8 bases, with 11 bases between them. Drawing the rest from reference TRBV18 and TRBJ1-4, the complete variable domain is NAGVMQNPRHLVRRRGQEARLRCSPMKGHSHVYWYRQLPEEGLKFMVYLQKENIIDESGMPKERFSAEFPKEGPSILRIQQVVRGDSAAYFCASSRQGGEKLFFGSGTQLSVL.

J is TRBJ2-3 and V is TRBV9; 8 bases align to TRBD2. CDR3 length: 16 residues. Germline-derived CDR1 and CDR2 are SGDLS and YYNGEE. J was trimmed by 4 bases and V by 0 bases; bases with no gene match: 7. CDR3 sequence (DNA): TGTGCCAGCAGCGTAGGTAACGGGGGGGCGGCAGATACGCAGTATTTT. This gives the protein CASSVGNGGAADTQYF.

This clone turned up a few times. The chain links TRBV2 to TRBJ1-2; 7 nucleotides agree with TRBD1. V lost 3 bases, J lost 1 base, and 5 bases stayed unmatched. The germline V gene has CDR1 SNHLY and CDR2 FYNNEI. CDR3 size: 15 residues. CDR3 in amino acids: CASSDFRDSNYGYTF. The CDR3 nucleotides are TGTGCCAGCAGTGACTTCCGGGACAGTAACTATGGCTACACCTTC.

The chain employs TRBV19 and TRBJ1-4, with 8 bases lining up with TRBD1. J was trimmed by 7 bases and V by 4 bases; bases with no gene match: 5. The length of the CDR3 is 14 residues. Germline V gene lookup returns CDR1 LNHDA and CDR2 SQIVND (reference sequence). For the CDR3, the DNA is TGTGCCAGTAGTAAGGACAGGGAGGCTGAAAAACTGTTTTTT. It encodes CASSKDREAEKLFF.

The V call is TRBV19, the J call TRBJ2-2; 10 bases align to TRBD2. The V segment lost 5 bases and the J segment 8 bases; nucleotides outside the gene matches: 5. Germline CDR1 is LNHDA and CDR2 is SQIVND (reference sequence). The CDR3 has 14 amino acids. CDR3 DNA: TGTGCCAGTAGTTGGCTAGCGGGAGAAGGGGAGCTGTTTTTT. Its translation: CASSWLAGEGELFF.

DNA for the CDR3: TGTGCCAGCAGTTCCCCGGGACAGGGAACTTCCTACGAGCAGTACTTC. Its translation: CASSSPGQGTSYEQYF. The gene calls are TRBV28 and TRBJ2-7; 9 bases are a match to TRBD1. In germline, CDR1 is MDHEN, CDR2 SYDVKM. The CDR3 runs to 16 residues. V lost 4 bases and J lost 1; bases outside the gene matches: 8.

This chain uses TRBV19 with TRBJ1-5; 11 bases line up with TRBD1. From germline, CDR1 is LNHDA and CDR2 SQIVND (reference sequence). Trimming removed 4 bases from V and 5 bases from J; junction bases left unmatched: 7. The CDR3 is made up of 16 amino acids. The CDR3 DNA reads TGTGCCAGTAGTACCCGGGACAGGGGGTCCTATCAGCCCCAGCATTTT. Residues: CASSTRDRGSYQPQHF. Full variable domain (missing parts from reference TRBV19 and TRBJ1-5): DGGITQSPKYLFRKEGQNVTLSCEQNLNHDAMYWYRQDPGQGLRLIYYSQIVNDFQKGDIAEGYSVSREKKESFPLTVTSAQKNPTAFYLCASSTRDRGSYQPQHFGDGTRLSIL.

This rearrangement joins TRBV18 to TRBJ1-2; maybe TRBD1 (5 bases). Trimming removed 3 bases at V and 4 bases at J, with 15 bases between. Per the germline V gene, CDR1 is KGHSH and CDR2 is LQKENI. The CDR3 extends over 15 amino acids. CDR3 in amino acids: CASSPIQQEGYGYTF. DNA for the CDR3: TGTGCCAGCTCACCTATACAACAGGAGGGCTATGGCTACACCTTC.

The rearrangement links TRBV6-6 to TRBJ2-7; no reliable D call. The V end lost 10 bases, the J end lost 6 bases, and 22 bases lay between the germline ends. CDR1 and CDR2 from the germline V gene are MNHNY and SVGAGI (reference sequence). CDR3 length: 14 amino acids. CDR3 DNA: TGTGCCATTCGAACCCCGGGCTATCCTATCGAGCAGTACTTC. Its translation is CAIRTPGYPIEQYF.

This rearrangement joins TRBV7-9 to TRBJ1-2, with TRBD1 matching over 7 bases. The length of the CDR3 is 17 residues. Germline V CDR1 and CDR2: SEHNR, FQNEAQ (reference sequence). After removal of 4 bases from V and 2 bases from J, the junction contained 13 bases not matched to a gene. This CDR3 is CASSSPPGQPKNYGYTF. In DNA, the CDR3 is TGTGCCAGCAGCTCCCCTCCGGGACAGCCAAAAAACTATGGCTACACCTTC. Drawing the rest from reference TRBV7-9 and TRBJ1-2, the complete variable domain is DTGVSQNPRHKITKRGQNVTFRCDPISEHNRLYWYRQTLGQGPEFLTYFQNEAQLEKSRLLSDRFSAERPKGSFSTLEIQRTEQGDSAMYLCASSSPPGQPKNYGYTFGSGTRLTVV.

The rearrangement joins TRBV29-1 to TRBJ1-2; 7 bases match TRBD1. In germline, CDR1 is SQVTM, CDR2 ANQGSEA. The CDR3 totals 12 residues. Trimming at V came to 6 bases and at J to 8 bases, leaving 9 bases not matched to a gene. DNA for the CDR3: TGCAGCGTCGGACAGGCCGGGACCGGCTACACCTTC. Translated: CSVGQAGTGYTF.

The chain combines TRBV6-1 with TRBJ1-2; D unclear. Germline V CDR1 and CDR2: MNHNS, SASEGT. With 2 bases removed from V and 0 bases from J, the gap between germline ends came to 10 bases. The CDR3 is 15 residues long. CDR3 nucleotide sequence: TGTGCCAGCAGTGAAAGGGTAACGACTAACTATGGCTACACCTTC. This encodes CASSERVTTNYGYTF.

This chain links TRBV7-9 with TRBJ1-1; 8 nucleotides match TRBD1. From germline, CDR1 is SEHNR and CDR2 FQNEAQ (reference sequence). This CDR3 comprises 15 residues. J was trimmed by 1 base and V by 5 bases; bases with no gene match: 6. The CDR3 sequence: CASSLPGTGNTEAFF. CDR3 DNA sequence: TGTGCCAGCAGCCTCCCTGGGACAGGGAACACTGAAGCTTTCTTT.

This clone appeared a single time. The CDR3 nucleotides read TGTGCCAGCAGCCAGCCGGGACAGGGGGACTTCGAGCAGTACTTC. It is translated as CASSQPGQGDFEQYF. The gene calls are TRBV28 and TRBJ2-7; 11 nucleotides align to TRBD1. The CDR3 loop spans 15 amino acids. CDR1 is MDHEN, CDR2 SYDVKM, per germline. V shed 6 bases and J 6 bases; nucleotides not matched to a gene: 10.

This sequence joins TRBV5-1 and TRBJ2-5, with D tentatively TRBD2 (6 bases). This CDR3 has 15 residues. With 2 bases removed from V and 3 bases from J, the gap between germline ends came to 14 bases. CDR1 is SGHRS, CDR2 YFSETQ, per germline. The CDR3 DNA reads TGCGCCAGCAGCTTCGCCGGGACTGGAGAAGAGACCCAGTACTTC. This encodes CASSFAGTGEETQYF.

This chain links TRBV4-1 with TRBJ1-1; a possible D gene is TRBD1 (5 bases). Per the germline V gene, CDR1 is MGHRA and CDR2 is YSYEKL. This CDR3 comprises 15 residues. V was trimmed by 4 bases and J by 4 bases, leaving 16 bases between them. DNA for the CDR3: TGCGCCAGCAGCCCAGAGGGCAGGGAGGCCACTGAAGCTTTCTTT. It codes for CASSPEGREATEAFF.

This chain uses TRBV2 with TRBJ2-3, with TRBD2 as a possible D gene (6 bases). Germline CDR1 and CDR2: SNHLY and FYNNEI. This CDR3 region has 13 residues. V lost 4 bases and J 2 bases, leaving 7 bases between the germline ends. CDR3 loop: CASSGDSTDTQYF. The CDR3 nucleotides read TGTGCCAGCAGTGGGGACTCCACAGATACGCAGTATTTT.

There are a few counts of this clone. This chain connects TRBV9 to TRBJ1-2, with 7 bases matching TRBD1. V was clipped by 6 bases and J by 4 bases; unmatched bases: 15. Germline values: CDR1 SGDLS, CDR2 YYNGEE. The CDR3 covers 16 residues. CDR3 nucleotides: TGTGCCAGCACCCTAGGGGGCGGCCAGGGCCTCTATGGCTACACCTTC. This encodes CASTLGGGQGLYGYTF.